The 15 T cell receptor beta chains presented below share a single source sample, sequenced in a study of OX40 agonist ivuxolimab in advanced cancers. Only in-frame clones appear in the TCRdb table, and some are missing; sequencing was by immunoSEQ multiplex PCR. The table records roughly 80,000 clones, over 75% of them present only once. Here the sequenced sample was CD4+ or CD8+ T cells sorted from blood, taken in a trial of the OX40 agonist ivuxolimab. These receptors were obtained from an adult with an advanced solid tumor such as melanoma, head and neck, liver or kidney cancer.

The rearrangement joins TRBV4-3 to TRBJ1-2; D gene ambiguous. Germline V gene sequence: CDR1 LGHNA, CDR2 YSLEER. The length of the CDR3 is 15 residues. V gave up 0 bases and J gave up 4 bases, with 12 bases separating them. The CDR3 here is CASSQEGQSLYGYTF. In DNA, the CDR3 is TGCGCCAGCAGCCAAGAAGGGCAGAGCCTCTATGGCTACACCTTC.

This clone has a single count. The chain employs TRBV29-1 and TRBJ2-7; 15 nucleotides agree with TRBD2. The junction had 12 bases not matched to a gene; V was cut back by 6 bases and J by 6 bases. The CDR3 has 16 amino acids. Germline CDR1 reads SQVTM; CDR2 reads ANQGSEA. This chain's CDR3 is CSVGTSGRKGPSEQYF. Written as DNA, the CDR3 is TGCAGCGTCGGGACTAGCGGGAGGAAGGGGCCTAGCGAGCAGTACTTC.

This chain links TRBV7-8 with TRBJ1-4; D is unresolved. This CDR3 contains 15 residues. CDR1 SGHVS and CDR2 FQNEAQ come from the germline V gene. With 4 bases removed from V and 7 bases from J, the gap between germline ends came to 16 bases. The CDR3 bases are TGTGCCAGCAGCTCCCGTCCGAGGTTGGGTGAAAAACTGTTTTTT. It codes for CASSSRPRLGEKLFF.

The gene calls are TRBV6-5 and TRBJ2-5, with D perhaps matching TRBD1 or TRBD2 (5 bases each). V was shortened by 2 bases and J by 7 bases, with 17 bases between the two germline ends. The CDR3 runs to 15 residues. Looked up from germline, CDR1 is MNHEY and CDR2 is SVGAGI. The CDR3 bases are TGTGCCAGCAGTTACCAGTCGGGACGGTCTCGGACCCAGTACTTC. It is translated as CASSYQSGRSRTQYF.

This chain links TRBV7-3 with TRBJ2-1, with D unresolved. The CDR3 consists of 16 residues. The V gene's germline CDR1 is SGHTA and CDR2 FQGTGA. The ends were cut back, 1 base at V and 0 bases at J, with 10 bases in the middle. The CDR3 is CASSLIGGSSYNEQFF. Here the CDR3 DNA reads TGTGCCAGCAGCTTAATCGGCGGAAGCTCCTACAATGAGCAGTTCTTC.

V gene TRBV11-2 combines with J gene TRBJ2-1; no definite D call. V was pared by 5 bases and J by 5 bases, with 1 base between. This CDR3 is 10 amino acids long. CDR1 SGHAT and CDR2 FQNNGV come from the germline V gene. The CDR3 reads CASSHNEQFF. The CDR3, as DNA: TGTGCCAGCAGCCACAATGAGCAGTTCTTC.

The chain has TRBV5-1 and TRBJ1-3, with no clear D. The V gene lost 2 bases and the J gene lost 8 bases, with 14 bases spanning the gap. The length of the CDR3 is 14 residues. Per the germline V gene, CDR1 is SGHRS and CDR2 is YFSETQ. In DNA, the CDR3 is TGCGCCAGCAGCTTACTGGGCTGGGTAGACACCATATATTTT. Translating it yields CASSLLGWVDTIYF.

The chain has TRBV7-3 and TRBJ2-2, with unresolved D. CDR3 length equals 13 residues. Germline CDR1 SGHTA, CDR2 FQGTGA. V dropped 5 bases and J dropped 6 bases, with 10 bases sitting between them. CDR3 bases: TGTGCCAGCAGCCGCGACACGTCCGGGGAGCTGTTTTTT. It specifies CASSRDTSGELFF.

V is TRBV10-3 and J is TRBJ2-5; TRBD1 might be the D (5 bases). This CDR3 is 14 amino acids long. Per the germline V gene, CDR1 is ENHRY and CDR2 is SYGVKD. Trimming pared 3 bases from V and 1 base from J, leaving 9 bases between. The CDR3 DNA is TGTGCCATCAGTGACGTGACAGTCCAAGAGACCCAGTACTTC. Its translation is CAISDVTVQETQYF.

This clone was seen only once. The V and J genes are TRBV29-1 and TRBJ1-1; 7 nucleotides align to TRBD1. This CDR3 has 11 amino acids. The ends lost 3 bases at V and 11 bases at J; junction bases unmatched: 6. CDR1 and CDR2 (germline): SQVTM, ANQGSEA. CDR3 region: CSVELQGYAFF. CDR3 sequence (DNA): TGCAGCGTTGAGTTACAGGGGTATGCTTTCTTT.

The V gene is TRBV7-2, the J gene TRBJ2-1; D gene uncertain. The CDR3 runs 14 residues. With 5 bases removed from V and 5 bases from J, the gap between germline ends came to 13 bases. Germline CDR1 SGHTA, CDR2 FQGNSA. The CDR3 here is CASSPPPAHNEQFF. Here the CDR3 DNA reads TGTGCCAGCAGCCCGCCTCCTGCCCACAATGAGCAGTTCTTC.

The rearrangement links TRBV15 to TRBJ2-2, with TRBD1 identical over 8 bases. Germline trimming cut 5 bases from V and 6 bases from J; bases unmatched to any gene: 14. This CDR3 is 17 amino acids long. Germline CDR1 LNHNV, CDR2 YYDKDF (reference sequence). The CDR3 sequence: CATSRTGKLSVSGELFF. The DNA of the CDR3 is TGTGCCACCAGCCGGACAGGGAAACTTTCTGTGTCCGGGGAGCTGTTTTTT.

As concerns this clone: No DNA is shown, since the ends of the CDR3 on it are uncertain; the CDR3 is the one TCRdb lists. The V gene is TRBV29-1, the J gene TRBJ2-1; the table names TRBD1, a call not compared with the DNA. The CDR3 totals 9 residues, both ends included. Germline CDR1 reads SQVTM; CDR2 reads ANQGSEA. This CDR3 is CSVGQGSIF.

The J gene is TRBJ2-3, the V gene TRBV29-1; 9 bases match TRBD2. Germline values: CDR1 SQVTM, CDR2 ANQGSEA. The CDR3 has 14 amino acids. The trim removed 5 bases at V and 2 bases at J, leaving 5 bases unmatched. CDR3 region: CSVSSGALTDTQYF. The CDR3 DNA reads TGCAGCGTTTCTAGCGGGGCCCTCACAGATACGCAGTATTTT.

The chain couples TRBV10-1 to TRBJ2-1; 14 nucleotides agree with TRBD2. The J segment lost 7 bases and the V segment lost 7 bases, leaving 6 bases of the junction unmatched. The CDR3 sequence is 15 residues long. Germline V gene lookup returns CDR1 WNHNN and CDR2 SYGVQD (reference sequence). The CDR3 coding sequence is TGCGCCAGCACGGGGACTAGCGGGAGTTGGAATGAGCAGTTCTTC. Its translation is CASTGTSGSWNEQFF.